The 27 T cell receptor beta chains below come from one sample, sequenced in a study of shared clonotypes between healthy human individuals. Clones were read by immunoSEQ multiplex PCR, and TCRdb kept only the in-frame ones, dropping some. The table shows some 2.3 million clones, with 93% occurring only once. What was sequenced was naive CD4+ T cells from PBMCs. The subset is: CD45RA+ positively selected. The receptors here all came from a man younger than 30 in good health. Some clones in this sample may be carry-over from other donors' samples.

V and J are TRBV28 and TRBJ2-5; D remains unclear. V was shortened by 8 bases and J by 2 bases, with 15 bases between the two germline ends. The CDR3 loop spans 14 amino acids. CDR1 is MDHEN, CDR2 SYDVKM, per germline. CDR3 nucleotide sequence: TGTGCCAGCGCCATCGGACCGGCGCAAGAGACCCAGTACTTC. It specifies CASAIGPAQETQYF.

This clone was seen once. The V call is TRBV7-9, the J call TRBJ2-2; D gene unclear. CDR3 length equals 15 residues. Germline assignment: CDR1 SEHNR and CDR2 FQNEAQ (reference sequence). V was cut by 7 bases and J by 2 bases, with 14 bases left in between. CDR3 DNA: TGTGCCAGCACCACCGGAACGAGAAACACCGGGGAGCTGTTTTTT. Translating gives CASTTGTRNTGELFF.

The V gene is TRBV7-3, the J gene TRBJ2-1; D is unclear. The germline CDR1 and CDR2 sequences are SGHTA and FQGTGA. Deletions cut 5 bases from V and 7 bases from J, with 12 bases between. The CDR3 extends over 13 amino acids. This chain's CDR3 is CASSTTLWNEQFF. CDR3 coding DNA: TGTGCCAGCAGCACCACCCTCTGGAATGAGCAGTTCTTC.

On this clone: Additional DNA sequences in this sample encode the identical CDR3. The chain employs TRBV2 and TRBJ1-5; 10 bases fit TRBD1. V lost 4 bases to trimming and J lost 4 bases; unmatched junction nucleotides: 1. Looked up from germline, CDR1 is SNHLY and CDR2 is FYNNEI. The CDR3 spans 14 residues. CDR3 residues: CASSGTGGNQPQHF. The CDR3, as DNA: TGTGCCAGCAGTGGGACAGGGGGTAATCAGCCCCAGCATTTT.

The chain uses TRBV28 and TRBJ1-1; no definite D call. This CDR3 has 13 residues. The V and J ends lost 6 bases and 7 bases respectively, with 15 bases between them. The germline CDR1 and CDR2 sequences are MDHEN and SYDVKM. The CDR3, as DNA: TGTGCCAGCAGCCCCGCTGGCGGAGATGAAGCTTTCTTT. Protein sequence: CASSPAGGDEAFF.

The chain carries TRBV5-1 and TRBJ2-1, with 12 positions matching TRBD2. Germline V lookup: CDR1 SGHRS, CDR2 YFSETQ. Unmatched junction bases numbered 10, after V lost 4 bases and J lost 8 bases. The CDR3 sequence is 16 residues long. CDR3 sequence: CASSPQLAGGVDEQFF. CDR3 in DNA: TGCGCCAGCAGCCCACAGCTAGCGGGAGGGGTCGATGAGCAGTTCTTC.

The chain employs TRBV5-1 and TRBJ1-5; maybe TRBD1 (5 bases). The germline V gene encodes CDR1 SGHRS and CDR2 YFSETQ. Deletions cut 4 bases from V and 0 bases from J, with 14 bases between. This CDR3 is 16 amino acids long. The CDR3 nucleotides read TGCGCCAGCAGCCCGGGGACGATTCCTAGCAATCAGCCCCAGCATTTT. It translates to CASSPGTIPSNQPQHF.

Only one count was recorded for this clone. The rearrangement links TRBV7-9 to TRBJ1-2; D may be TRBD1 (5 bases). Germline lookup yields CDR1 SEHNR and CDR2 FQNEAQ (reference sequence). The CDR3 sequence is 14 residues long. The V end was cut by 5 bases, the J end by 4 bases, with 14 bases between. CDR3 amino acids: CASSPTDRLYGYTF. CDR3 in DNA: TGTGCCAGCAGCCCCACCGACAGACTCTATGGCTACACCTTC.

The rearrangement uses TRBV18 and TRBJ2-7, with TRBD1 matching 7 bases. CDR1 KGHSH and CDR2 LQKENI come from the germline V gene. The CDR3 consists of 12 residues. With 2 bases clipped from V and 6 bases from J, the junction kept 1 base outside the gene matches. CDR3 protein: CASSPGTVEQYF. Written as DNA, the CDR3 is TGTGCCAGCTCACCAGGGACAGTCGAGCAGTACTTC.

This clone was seen more than once but under ten times. The CDR3 DNA follows: TGTGCCATCAGTGAGTCGGGACATGACACTGAAGCTTTCTTT. Its protein is CAISESGHDTEAFF. The J gene is TRBJ1-1, the V gene TRBV10-3, with D possibly TRBD1 on 6 matching bases. V dropped 0 bases and J dropped 3 bases, with 8 bases sitting between them. Germline CDR1 ENHRY, CDR2 SYGVKD. CDR3 length equals 14 residues.

The chain has TRBV11-2 and TRBJ1-2; D remains ambiguous. The V gene lost 2 bases and the J gene lost 0 bases, with 16 bases spanning the gap. Per the germline V gene, CDR1 is SGHAT and CDR2 is FQNNGV. This CDR3 has 17 residues. The DNA of the CDR3 is TGTGCCAGCAGCTTAATCTTGGCAGGATCAACTAACTATGGCTACACCTTC. It is translated as CASSLILAGSTNYGYTF.

The V and J genes are TRBV28 and TRBJ1-4, with D tentatively TRBD1 (6 bases). Germline V lookup: CDR1 MDHEN, CDR2 SYDVKM. V lost 6 bases and J 1 base, leaving 9 bases between the germline ends. The CDR3 is 14 residues long. The CDR3 here is CASRRDKTNEKLFF. The CDR3 DNA is TGTGCCAGCAGACGGGACAAAACTAATGAAAAACTGTTTTTT.

Regarding this clone: Other DNA sequences in this sample translate to the same CDR3. V gene TRBV4-1 combines with J gene TRBJ1-2; TRBD1 matches 7 bases. Germline CDR1 and CDR2: MGHRA and YSYEKL. The CDR3 loop spans 14 amino acids. V was clipped by 1 base and J by 4 bases; unmatched bases: 3. The CDR3, as DNA: TGCGCCAGCAGCCAAGGGACAGGCGCCTATGGCTACACCTTC. Translating it yields CASSQGTGAYGYTF.

This clone appeared once. The sample contains more than one DNA sequence encoding this CDR3. This chain joins TRBV29-1 and TRBJ1-2, with D maybe TRBD1 (5 bases). There are 12 residues in the CDR3. The V end lost 4 bases, the J end lost 1 base, and 7 bases lay between the germline ends. Germline V gives CDR1 SQVTM, CDR2 ANQGSEA. The CDR3: CSVGGFNYGYTF. DNA for the CDR3: TGCAGCGTTGGGGGGTTTAACTATGGCTACACCTTC.

The chain uses TRBV27 and TRBJ1-2; possible D gene TRBD1, 5 bases. This CDR3 is built from 13 residues. In germline, CDR1 is MNHEY, CDR2 SMNVEV (reference sequence). The ends were cut back, 6 bases at V and 7 bases at J, with 15 bases in the middle. This CDR3 reads CASRQGMLGGYTF. CDR3 bases: TGTGCCAGCAGGCAGGGCATGCTTGGTGGCTACACCTTC.

This clone appeared a single time. The J gene is TRBJ2-3, the V gene TRBV5-1; TRBD1 matches 7 bases. J was trimmed by 6 bases and V by 4 bases; bases with no gene match: 5. CDR1 is SGHRS, CDR2 YFSETQ, per germline. The CDR3 length is 13 residues. The CDR3 region has the DNA TGCGCCAGCAGCAGCACAGGGGTGGATACGCAGTATTTT. Translation: CASSSTGVDTQYF.

CDR3 amino acids: CASSDSGRNEKLFF. DNA for the CDR3: TGTGCCAGCAGTGATTCAGGGCGAAATGAAAAACTGTTTTTT. This rearrangement joins TRBV2 to TRBJ1-4; TRBD1 might be the D (5 bases). V was trimmed by 3 bases and J by 5 bases, leaving 10 bases between them. The CDR3 is 14 amino acids. The germline V gene encodes CDR1 SNHLY and CDR2 FYNNEI.

V usage is TRBV11-2 and J usage is TRBJ2-1; TRBD2 matches at 11 bases. Germline V gene sequence: CDR1 SGHAT, CDR2 FQNNGV. Trimming cost V 5 bases and J 8 bases; bases outside gene matches: 11. This CDR3 has 16 residues. DNA of the CDR3: TGTGCCAGCAGCCGCCTACTAGCGGGAGTCATCGATGAGCAGTTCTTC. Protein sequence: CASSRLLAGVIDEQFF.

The chain is built from TRBV28 and TRBJ1-5; weak D call: TRBD1 (5 bases). Looked up from germline, CDR1 is MDHEN and CDR2 is SYDVKM. The CDR3 contains 13 residues. Trimming stripped 4 bases from V and 11 bases from J, with 15 bases between. This CDR3 reads CASSSPDRGTQHF. CDR3 nucleotide sequence: TGTGCCAGCAGTTCCCCGGACCGGGGGACCCAGCATTTT.

This chain uses TRBV29-1 with TRBJ2-7; 10 bases align to TRBD1. Looked up from germline, CDR1 is SQVTM and CDR2 is ANQGSEA. Trimming at V came to 6 bases and at J to 6 bases, leaving 11 bases not matched to a gene. The CDR3 extends over 14 amino acids. The CDR3 sequence is CSVTGTGAYREQYF. The DNA for the CDR3 is TGCAGCGTAACCGGGACAGGGGCTTACCGCGAGCAGTACTTC.

The J gene is TRBJ2-1, the V gene TRBV15; D could derive from TRBD1 or TRBD2 (5 bases each). Germline values: CDR1 LNHNV, CDR2 YYDKDF (reference sequence). The CDR3 sequence is 16 residues long. The V end lost 0 bases, the J end lost 4 bases, and 13 bases lay between the germline ends. The CDR3 bases are TGTGCCACCAGCAGAGAAGGGACCCTGACATACAATGAGCAGTTCTTC. Its translation: CATSREGTLTYNEQFF.

This clone was detected only a few times. V usage is TRBV30 and J usage is TRBJ1-1, with D uncertain. V was pared by 1 base and J by 9 bases, with 9 bases between. CDR3 length equals 11 residues. Germline lookup yields CDR1 GTSNPN and CDR2 SVGIG (reference sequence). CDR3 amino acids: CAWSAGIQAFF. For the CDR3, the DNA is TGTGCCTGGAGTGCGGGAATACAAGCTTTCTTT.

The chain has TRBV5-4 and TRBJ2-5; a possible D gene is TRBD2 (5 bases). V lost 2 bases and J lost 2, with 16 bases in between. Germline-derived CDR1 and CDR2 are SGHNT and YYREEE (reference sequence). The CDR3 length is 16 residues. The DNA of the CDR3 is TGTGCCAGCAGCTTAGTCGGGATGGCGGTTCAAGAGACCCAGTACTTC. Its translation is CASSLVGMAVQETQYF.

This chain connects TRBV28 to TRBJ1-4; D unresolved. The V and J ends lost 3 bases and 11 bases respectively, with 16 bases between them. Germline V gene lookup returns CDR1 MDHEN and CDR2 SYDVKM. CDR3 size: 14 residues. The CDR3 bases are TGTGCCAGCAGTTTCAGAACGAAGGACTGGAAACTGTTTTTT. Translated, it gives CASSFRTKDWKLFF. Drawing the rest from reference TRBV28 and TRBJ1-4, the complete variable domain is DVKVTQSSRYLVKRTGEKVFLECVQDMDHENMFWYRQDPGLGLRLIYFSYDVKMKEKGDIPEGYSVSREKKERFSLILESASTNQTSMYLCASSFRTKDWKLFFGSGTQLSVL.

The chain uses TRBV11-2 and TRBJ2-5; 9 bases match TRBD1. The junction had 11 bases not matched to a gene; V was cut back by 5 bases and J by 4 bases. This CDR3 region has 16 residues. Germline V gene sequence: CDR1 SGHAT, CDR2 FQNNGV. The CDR3 region is CASSRTRTGGTETQYF. The CDR3 DNA reads TGTGCCAGCAGCCGAACGCGCACAGGGGGCACAGAGACCCAGTACTTC.

The CDR3 loop is CAWSVSYGSGANVLTF. The CDR3 DNA is TGTGCCTGGAGTGTAAGTTATGGCTCTGGGGCCAACGTCCTGACTTTC. The chain links TRBV30 to TRBJ2-6; unclear D gene. Germline lookup yields CDR1 GTSNPN and CDR2 SVGIG (reference sequence). The V gene lost 0 bases and the J gene lost 0 bases, with 9 bases spanning the gap. The CDR3 spans 16 residues.

The chain joins TRBV5-6 to TRBJ2-7; tentatively, D is TRBD1 (6 bases). The CDR3 length is 15 residues. V was shortened by 0 bases and J by 2 bases, with 12 bases between the two germline ends. The germline V gene has CDR1 SGHDT and CDR2 YYEEEE. The CDR3 DNA follows: TGTGCCAGCAGCTTGGTGGGGACACCTGCCTACGAGCAGTACTTC. Its protein is CASSLVGTPAYEQYF.